These 25 T cell receptor beta chains share one sample of origin, sequenced in a study of regulatory T cells in long-lasting Graves disease. The time point is: newly diagnosed GD, antithyroid drugs for less than 3 months. Isolated PBMC RNA provided the starting material for the TCR library. Building of the TCR beta libraries involved iRepertoire HTBI primers and Arm-PCR of CDR3 regions. TCRdb reprocessed the multiplex PCR reads with MiXCR, giving one entry per CDR3 protein. The sample consists of 500,000 to 700,000 distinct CDR3 sequences, around 15% of them appearing once. This same sample was also taken into another study, of T cells in Graves' hyperthyroidism and ophthalmopathy.

The source material was peripheral blood mononuclear cells (PBMCs), sampled at new diagnosis, from a patient treated with antithyroid drugs. These receptors all stem from a woman in her twenties or thirties with Graves disease.

The chain employs TRBV29-1 and TRBJ2-5; possibly TRBD1 or TRBD2 for D (5 bases each). This CDR3 region has 13 residues. Germline CDR1 SQVTM, CDR2 ANQGSEA. V was clipped by 5 bases and J by 7 bases, with 17 bases between them. The DNA of the CDR3 is TGCAGCGTTATTTGGGACCGCCCTCTGACCCAGTACTTC. Its translation is CSVIWDRPLTQYF.

There are a few counts of this clonotype. The chain uses TRBV5-5 and TRBJ1-4; D is uncertain. Germline V lookup: CDR1 SGHKS, CDR2 YYEKEE (reference sequence). CDR3 length equals 12 residues. V lost 2 bases, J lost 11 bases, and 10 bases lay in between. For the CDR3, the DNA is TGTGCCAGCAGCTTAAGAAGCGGCAAACTGTTTTTT. This translates into CASSLRSGKLFF.

The CDR3 bases are TGTGCCAGCAGTCTCCAACAGGGTCTGAACATTCAGTACTTC. Its protein product is CASSLQQGLNIQYF. The chain uses TRBV12-3 or TRBV12-4 and TRBJ2-4; a weak D match, TRBD1 (6 bases). The CDR3 is 14 amino acids. With 5 bases removed from V and 7 bases from J, the gap between germline ends came to 15 bases.

At least ten counts were recorded for this clonotype. The chain links TRBV12-3 or TRBV12-4 to TRBJ2-3; D is uncertain. This CDR3 has 12 amino acids. The V gene lost 6 bases and the J gene lost 6 bases, with 10 bases spanning the gap. CDR3 loop: CASSHIWDTQYF. CDR3 DNA: TGTGCCAGCAGCCATATATGGGATACGCAGTATTTT.

This clonotype has a handful of counts. The rearrangement uses TRBV24-1 and TRBJ2-1; D call uncertain. In germline, CDR1 is KGHDR, CDR2 SFDVKD. The CDR3 consists of 15 residues. The V and J ends lost 5 bases and 3 bases respectively, with 13 bases between them. CDR3 sequence reads: CATSGPAELYNEQFF. The CDR3 DNA sequence: TGTGCCACCAGTGGCCCTGCGGAACTCTACAATGAGCAGTTCTTC.

This clonotype was seen more than once but under ten times. The rearrangement joins TRBV29-1 to TRBJ2-6; D not resolved. V shed 4 bases and J shed 0 bases, with 7 bases lying between them. This CDR3 is 14 amino acids long. CDR1 SQVTM and CDR2 ANQGSEA come from the germline V gene. CDR3 region: CSVGKASGANVLTF. For the CDR3, the DNA is TGCAGCGTTGGAAAGGCCTCTGGGGCCAACGTCCTGACTTTC. The full variable domain, rest sourced from reference TRBV29-1 and TRBJ2-6, is SAVISQKPSRDICQRGTSLTIQCQVDSQVTMMFWYRQQPGQSLTLIATANQGSEATYESGFVIDKFPISRPNLTFSTLTVSNMSPEDSSIYLCSVGKASGANVLTFGAGSRLTVL.

This clonotype appeared many times. The V and J genes are TRBV6-2 or TRBV6-3 and TRBJ1-2; D may be TRBD1 (6 bases). Trimming stripped 5 bases from V and 6 bases from J, with 19 bases between. The germline V gene encodes CDR1 MNHEY and CDR2 SVGEGT. The CDR3 loop spans 15 amino acids. The CDR3 sequence: CASSKGAPGADGYTF. The CDR3 DNA follows: TGTGCCAGCAGTAAAGGGGCCCCAGGGGCGGATGGCTACACCTTC.

This clonotype was counted many times. The rearrangement joins TRBV19 to TRBJ2-3, with D maybe TRBD2 (5 bases). This CDR3 has 13 amino acids. Germline CDR1 and CDR2: LNHDA and SQIVND (reference sequence). V was shortened by 6 bases and J by 4 bases, with 11 bases between the two germline ends. CDR3 amino acids: CASSDRGSDTQYF. The DNA for the CDR3 is TGTGCCAGTAGCGACCGGGGATCAGATACGCAGTATTTT.

This clonotype was seen a handful of times. This chain links TRBV10-3 with TRBJ2-5; D unclear. This CDR3 is 13 amino acids long. Trimming removed 5 bases at V and 5 bases at J, with 12 bases between. Germline CDR1 ENHRY, CDR2 SYGVKD. CDR3 nucleotides: TGTGCCATCAGTTTTGCGAAACGGGAGACCCAGTACTTC. This gives the protein CAISFAKRETQYF.

This clonotype came up many times. The V gene is TRBV29-1, the J gene TRBJ2-5; no clear D. With 1 base removed from V and 3 bases from J, the gap between germline ends came to 12 bases. The CDR3 contains 14 residues. The germline V gene has CDR1 SQVTM and CDR2 ANQGSEA. CDR3 amino acids: CSVEVVPEKETQYF. The DNA for the CDR3 is TGCAGCGTTGAAGTAGTGCCAGAAAAAGAGACCCAGTACTTC.

This clonotype was seen only a few times. The CDR3 region is CASSGLGTSAYNEQFF. CDR3 coding DNA: TGTGCCAGCAGCGGCCTCGGGACTAGCGCCTACAATGAGCAGTTCTTC. The gene calls are TRBV25-1 and TRBJ2-1; 10 nucleotides line up with TRBD2. Looked up from germline, CDR1 is MGHDK and CDR2 is SYGVNS. The CDR3 totals 16 residues. Unmatched junction bases numbered 7, after V lost 6 bases and J lost 2 bases.

This clonotype has only a few counts. The CDR3 loop reads CASATPEDYEQYF. DNA of the CDR3: TGTGCCAGCGCCACACCAGAAGACTACGAGCAGTACTTC. V and J are TRBV18 and TRBJ2-7; D uncertain. There are 13 residues in the CDR3. The V end lost 8 bases, the J end lost 3 bases, and 14 bases lay between the germline ends. Germline CDR1 and CDR2: KGHSH and LQKENI.

This chain's CDR3 is CASSFRDNSYEQYF. CDR3 nucleotides: TGTGCCAGCAGCTTCCGGGACAATTCCTACGAGCAGTACTTC. This chain uses TRBV5-8 with TRBJ2-7, with a possible D match to TRBD1 (6 bases). The CDR3 has 14 residues. From germline, CDR1 is SGHTS and CDR2 YDEGEE. Trimming took 2 bases from V and 1 from J, leaving 10 bases between them.

This clonotype was counted ten times or more. The V and J genes are TRBV12-3 or TRBV12-4 and TRBJ2-5; 9 bases are a match to TRBD2. V dropped 5 bases and J dropped 4; count of bases not matched to a gene: 8. There are 15 residues in the CDR3. The CDR3 DNA reads as TGTGCCAGCAGTGAGGTAGCGGGAGTTGGAGAGACCCAGTACTTC. It codes for CASSEVAGVGETQYF.

This clonotype has at least ten counts. The chain uses TRBV29-1 and TRBJ1-2; D remains unclear. V was trimmed by 3 bases and J by 5 bases, leaving 13 bases between them. CDR3 length: 13 amino acids. The germline V gene has CDR1 SQVTM and CDR2 ANQGSEA. CDR3 sequence (DNA): TGCAGCGTTGAGAGGGCCGGGAGGTATGGCTACACCTTC. Encoded protein: CSVERAGRYGYTF.

This clonotype has more than one count but fewer than ten. This sequence joins TRBV27 and TRBJ2-7; the D is unclear. The CDR3 runs 12 residues. Germline CDR1 and CDR2: MNHEY and SMNVEV (reference sequence). V dropped 7 bases and J dropped 5 bases, with 12 bases sitting between them. Here the CDR3 reads CASTENPHEQYF. DNA for the CDR3: TGTGCCAGCACCGAGAACCCCCACGAGCAGTACTTC.

The chain links TRBV19 to TRBJ2-7; D might be TRBD2 (6 bases). The V gene lost 6 bases and the J gene lost 6 bases, with 12 bases spanning the gap. The CDR3 is made up of 12 amino acids. Per germline, CDR1 LNHDA and CDR2 SQIVND (reference sequence). The CDR3: CASSSGVREQYF. The CDR3 nucleotides are TGTGCCAGTAGCTCGGGGGTCCGCGAGCAGTACTTC.

This clonotype was observed many times. The J gene is TRBJ1-1, the V gene TRBV28; D ambiguous. Germline lookup yields CDR1 MDHEN and CDR2 SYDVKM. V was clipped by 3 bases and J by 6 bases, with 14 bases between them. The CDR3 runs to 14 residues. The CDR3 nucleotides read TGTGCCAGCAGTTTCGCAGCGGATAGCTCTGAAGCTTTCTTT. This gives the protein CASSFAADSSEAFF.

Many counts were recorded for this clonotype. J is TRBJ2-1 and V is TRBV12-3 or TRBV12-4; the D is unclear. This CDR3 contains 11 residues. Deletions cut 6 bases from V and 7 bases from J, with 7 bases between. The CDR3 region is CASRLQNEQFF. The CDR3 nucleotides read TGTGCCAGCAGACTACAGAATGAGCAGTTCTTC.

The genes are TRBV20-1 and TRBJ2-3, with 7 nucleotides matching TRBD2. The V gene's germline CDR1 is DFQATT and CDR2 SNEGSKA (reference sequence). The CDR3 runs to 15 residues. Trimming removed 3 bases from V and 2 bases from J; junction bases left unmatched: 8. The CDR3 DNA sequence: TGCAGTGCTAGGTCTCGGCTAGCGGTCACAGATACGCAGTATTTT. Translating gives CSARSRLAVTDTQYF.

On this clonotype: A much larger clone lies a single base off, so this may be a read error. In DNA form, the CDR3 reads TGTGCCAGCAGTGCTCAACAGGGGAGCCCAGATACGCAGTATTTT. Amino acid sequence: CASSAQQGSPDTQYF. The chain carries TRBV2 and TRBJ2-3; 7 nucleotides line up with TRBD1. Germline loops: CDR1 SNHLY, CDR2 FYNNEI. Trimming took 4 bases from V and 4 from J; bases not matched to a gene: 8. The CDR3 totals 15 residues.

This clonotype was counted ten times or more. The chain carries TRBV2 and TRBJ2-7; 7 bases match TRBD2. V dropped 3 bases and J dropped 6; count of bases not matched to a gene: 2. Germline assignment: CDR1 SNHLY and CDR2 FYNNEI. The CDR3 extends over 12 amino acids. The CDR3 loop reads CASSEAGVEQYF. As DNA, the CDR3 is TGTGCCAGCAGTGAGGCGGGAGTCGAGCAGTACTTC.

V is TRBV29-1 and J is TRBJ1-2; the match to TRBD1 covers 8 bases. From germline, CDR1 is SQVTM and CDR2 ANQGSEA. With 4 bases clipped from V and 9 bases from J, the junction kept 7 bases outside the gene matches. The CDR3 loop spans 12 amino acids. The CDR3 bases are TGCAGCGTTGGGACAGGGAAGATGAGCTACACCTTC. Translation gives CSVGTGKMSYTF.

The chain uses TRBV6-2 or TRBV6-3 and TRBJ1-2, with D tentatively TRBD1 (5 bases). The CDR3 consists of 13 residues. Trimming cost V 5 bases and J 8 bases, with 15 bases left between them. The V gene's germline CDR1 is MNHEY and CDR2 SVGEGT. The CDR3 nucleotides are TGTGCCAGCAGTGAAGCATGGGGGGACGGCTACACCTTC. Residues: CASSEAWGDGYTF.

At least ten counts were recorded for this clonotype. The V and J genes are TRBV19 and TRBJ2-1; TRBD1 matches 9 bases. This CDR3 is built from 15 residues. The junction had 5 bases not matched to a gene; V was cut back by 1 base and J by 7 bases. CDR1 and CDR2 (germline): LNHDA, SQIVND (reference sequence). CDR3: CASSIVGTGSNEQFF. The CDR3 nucleotides are TGTGCCAGTAGTATAGTGGGGACAGGGAGTAATGAGCAGTTCTTC.